This TCR beta chain derives from a study of a mutant IDH1 vaccine in newly diagnosed glioma. Sequencing was performed with immunoSEQ multiplex PCR; in TCRdb, only in-frame clones are kept and a portion is missing. The profile shows about 38,000 clones, approximately 80% of them singletons. Time point here: week 5, during vaccination. The investigators gave 300 ug of mutant IDH1 20-mer peptide in each vaccine dose, together with topical imiquimod. About this clone: Its cognate antigen is unknown.

Looked up from germline, CDR1 is SGHVS and CDR2 is FQNEAQ. This CDR3 has 15 residues. V trimming: 4 bases; J trimming: 6 bases; junction bases outside the gene matches: 10. V usage is TRBV7-8 and J usage is TRBJ2-7, with 9 bases matching TRBD1. This sequence originates from a man aged 35 to 55 with glioma. Sequencing used PBMCs, obtained from a glioma patient whose treatment included an IDH1 peptide vaccine. The CDR3 DNA follows: TGTGCCAGCAGCTCCCCGGGACAGGGACCCCTCGAGCAGTACTTC. Translating it yields CASSSPGQGPLEQYF.